The rows below give T cell receptor beta chains drawn from one sample of a study of T cells in Graves' hyperthyroidism and ophthalmopathy. MiXCR, run by TCRdb on the multiplex PCR reads, gives a single entry per CDR3 protein. This table has about 560,000 distinct CDR3 sequences, over 15% appearing once. The sequenced sample consisted of blood. The receptors derive from a woman between 18 and 29 years old with Graves' hyperthyroidism. Both conserved end residues are part of each CDR3. A D gene is named only where the DNA matches it firmly. Rows give clone size only sometimes, using once, few, many, or a class for an expanded clone.

TRBV7-8	NA	TRBJ1-5	many	CASSLRDTQPQHF	TGTGCCAGCAGCTTAAGAGACACACAGCCCCAGCATTTT
TRBV20-1	TRBD2	TRBJ2-1	few	CSARDSSGSNEQFF	TGCAGTGCTAGAGATTCCAGCGGGAGTAATGAGCAGTTCTTC
TRBV18	TRBD1	TRBJ1-5	NA	CASSPGAQGSQPQHF	TGTGCCAGCTCACCAGGTGCACAGGGGAGTCAGCCCCAGCATTTT
TRBV7-6	TRBD1	TRBJ2-7	NA	CASSVVPGQLFYEQYF	TGTGCCAGCAGCGTAGTACCGGGACAGCTATTCTACGAGCAGTACTTC
TRBV20-1	NA	TRBJ1-1	NA	CSARPPPTMNTEAFF	TGCAGTGCTAGGCCCCCCCCAACCATGAACACTGAAGCCTTCTTT
TRBV4-2	NA	TRBJ2-3	few	CASSQVGLSDTQYF	TGTGCCAGCAGCCAAGTTGGTTTATCCGATACGCAGTATTTT
TRBV18	TRBD1	TRBJ1-6	many	CASSPSGGGSPLHF	TGTGCCAGCTCACCATCAGGGGGAGGTTCACCCCTCCACTTT
TRBV20-1	NA	TRBJ2-2	few	CSAKRGGYTGELFF	TGCAGTGCTAAAAGAGGGGGGTACACCGGGGAGCTGTTTTTT
TRBV3-1	NA	TRBJ2-2	NA	CASSQRVNTGELFF	TGTGCCAGCAGCCAACGGGTTAACACCGGGGAGCTGTTTTTT
TRBV7-2	NA	TRBJ2-5	many	CASSLDRGAGRGTQYF	TGTGCCAGCAGCTTAGACCGGGGGGCGGGGAGAGGGACCCAGTACTTC
TRBV6-1	NA	TRBJ2-4	few	CATGGSGKNIQYF	TGTGCCACCGGGGGTTCAGGCAAAAACATTCAGTACTTC
TRBV7-2	NA	TRBJ2-3	many	CASRLAGAPTDTQYF	TGTGCCAGCAGACTGGCGGGGGCCCCCACAGATACGCAGTATTTT
TRBV28	TRBD1	TRBJ2-1	many	CASTRDRGPNEQFF	TGTGCCAGCACCCGGGACAGGGGACCCAATGAGCAGTTCTTC
TRBV12-3/TRBV12-4	NA	TRBJ1-4	many	CASSLRGGYEKLFF	TGTGCCAGCAGTTTAAGGGGCGGTTATGAAAAACTGTTTTTT
TRBV27	NA	TRBJ2-7	few	CASTIKGGGGNYEQYF	TGTGCCAGCACCATCAAAGGGGGTGGGGGGAACTACGAGCAGTACTTC